This T cell receptor beta chain was recorded in a study of cytomegalovirus exposure and HLA in healthy donors. Study-wide results and limits: Analyses of presence and absence presupposed an approximately uniform sequencing depth across donors. HLA restriction was apparent for most CMV-associated TCR beta chains in a later analysis. Some V segments (TRBV6-2 and TRBV6-3 among them) were excluded as indistinguishable.

With respect to this clone: No antigen is known for it.

The V and J ends lost 5 bases and 4 bases, in that order; junction bases with no gene match: 14. Germline-derived CDR1 and CDR2 are MDHEN and SYDVKM. The CDR3 sequence is 18 residues long. 13 Jbeta primers and 60 Vbeta primers were used for the PCR. The table came from immunoSEQ multiplex PCR; TCRdb's copy has only in-frame clones and leaves some out. The sample lists 99,000 or so clones; 69% were seen once. The sample was PBMCs. The TCR sequence derives from a man in his thirties or forties in good health and CMV-seronegative. J is TRBJ2-1 and V is TRBV28, with 10 bases lining up with TRBD2. The CDR3 sequence is CASSGLGLAGDFYNEQFF. For the CDR3, the DNA is TGTGCCAGCAGTGGGCTCGGGCTAGCGGGAGATTTTTACAATGAGCAGTTCTTC. Using reference TRBV28 and TRBJ2-1 for the parts outside the CDR3, the full variable domain is DVKVTQSSRYLVKRTGEKVFLECVQDMDHENMFWYRQDPGLGLRLIYFSYDVKMKEKGDIPEGYSVSREKKERFSLILESASTNQTSMYLCASSGLGLAGDFYNEQFFGPGTRLTVL.